This T cell receptor beta chain was recorded in a study of OX40 agonist ivuxolimab in advanced cancers. Study as a whole: Among those enrolled, mean age was 60 years (range about 23 to 80) and 75% to 90% were male. The eligibility criteria allowed prior anti-PD-1, anti-PD-L1 or anti-CTLA-4 therapy, and about 40% had some. General study points: Among some nonresponders, normalized T-cell clonal expansion was also low. Expansion of clones was among the lowest in partial responders at 0.1-3.0 mg/kg.

A word on this clone: What it recognizes is unknown.

Germline CDR1 MNHEY, CDR2 SMNVEV (reference sequence). V lost 4 bases to trimming and J lost 8 bases, with 15 bases between them. The CDR3 covers 15 residues. Some clones are missing from TCRdb's copy, which holds only in-frame ones; the method was immunoSEQ multiplex PCR. The sample shows about 50,000 clones, roughly 84% of them seen only once. The material sequenced was CD4+ or CD8+ T cells sorted from blood, taken in a trial of the OX40 agonist ivuxolimab. The TCR originated in an adult with an advanced solid tumor such as melanoma, head and neck, liver or kidney cancer. The chain combines TRBV27 with TRBJ1-6; D is possibly TRBD1 (5 bases). The chain's CDR3 is CASSSPRDSHSPLHF. CDR3 coding DNA: TGTGCCAGCAGTTCCCCCAGGGATTCGCATTCACCCCTCCACTTT.